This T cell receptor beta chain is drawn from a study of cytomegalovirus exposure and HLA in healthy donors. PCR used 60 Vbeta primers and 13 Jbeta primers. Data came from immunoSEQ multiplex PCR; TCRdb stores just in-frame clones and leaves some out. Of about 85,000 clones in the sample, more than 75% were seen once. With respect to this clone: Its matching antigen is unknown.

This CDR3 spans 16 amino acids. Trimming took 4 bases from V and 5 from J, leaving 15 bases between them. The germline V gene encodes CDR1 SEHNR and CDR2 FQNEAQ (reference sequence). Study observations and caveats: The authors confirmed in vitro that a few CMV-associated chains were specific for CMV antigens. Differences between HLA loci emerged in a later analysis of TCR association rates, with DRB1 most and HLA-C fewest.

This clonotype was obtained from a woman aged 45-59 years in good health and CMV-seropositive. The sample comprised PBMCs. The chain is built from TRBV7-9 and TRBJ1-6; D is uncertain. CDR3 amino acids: CASSSSWETNNSPLHF. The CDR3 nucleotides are TGTGCCAGCAGCTCGTCCTGGGAGACTAATAATTCACCCCTCCACTTT.